This TCR beta chain was captured in a study of shared clonotypes between healthy human individuals. Remarks on this clone: Its antigen remains unknown.

The DNA input per sorted-subset replicate PCR was 200 ng, corresponding to 25,000 to 30,000 T cell genomes. Only in-frame clones appear in the TCRdb table, and some are missing; sequencing was by immunoSEQ multiplex PCR. The table lists some 2,100,000 clones, about 92% of them singletons. Terminally differentiated effector memory CD45RA+ cells were left out of the naive CD8 fraction, which was CD45RO-negative and positively selected for CCR7. Every contributor of samples was a Caucasian grown-up residing in Nashville, Tennessee. Overall study results and limits: In having few donors, the study represented limited genetic and exposure-history diversity. Non-shared clonotypes had lower generation probabilities than clonotypes shared by all four sorted-subset donors.

Unmatched junction bases numbered 6, after V lost 5 bases and J lost 2 bases. The CDR3 contains 16 residues. Germline CDR1 and CDR2: MNHEY and SMNVEV (reference sequence). The V call is TRBV27, the J call TRBJ2-7; 13 bases are a match to TRBD2. The sequence was obtained from a man between 18 and 29 years old in good health. Some clones in this sample may be carry-over from other donors' samples. Sequences were obtained from naive CD8+ T cells from PBMCs. DNA of the CDR3: TGTGCCAGCAGTACCAGGACTAGCGGGAGCCCCTACGAGCAGTACTTC. Translating gives CASSTRTSGSPYEQYF.